Listed below are T cell receptor beta chains from one sample, sequenced in a study of blood T cell repertoires in COVID-19. Some clones are missing from TCRdb's copy, which holds only in-frame ones; the method was immunoSEQ multiplex PCR. The sample gives 340,000 or so clones, about nine tenths of which show up once; 1% is in the top ten. Sequenced material: peripheral blood. Receptor source: a man aged 50 to 59 with active or convalescent COVID-19. CDR3s include the opening cysteine and the closing phenylalanine or tryptophan. The D gene is left open where the match is weak. Rows may omit the clone size; those that give it use once, few, many or a size class.

>-|TRBV7-2|TRBJ2-1|TRBD2
CASSYRAGGAGEQFF
TGTGCCAGCAGCTACCGAGCCGGGGGGGCAGGTGAGCAGTTCTTC
>-|TRBV4-3|TRBJ1-2|-
CASSQGGGAYGYTF
TGCGCCAGCAGCCAAGGTGGGGGGGCCTATGGCTACACCTTC
>few|TRBV7-2|TRBJ1-6|-
CASSSGGLSPPLHF
TGTGCCAGCAGCTCAGGAGGTCTGTCGCCACCCCTCCACTTT
>once|TRBV5-4|TRBJ1-2|TRBD1
CASSWDSDYGYTF
TGTGCCAGCAGCTGGGACAGCGATTATGGCTACACCTTC
>-|TRBV5-1|TRBJ2-2|TRBD1
CASSPGQPTGELFF
TGCGCCAGCAGCCCGGGACAGCCCACCGGGGAGCTGTTTTTT
>-|TRBV5-1|TRBJ2-3|TRBD1
CASSPGQGAVDTQYF
TGCGCCAGCAGCCCGGGACAGGGGGCCGTAGATACGCAGTATTTT
>few|TRBV7-8|TRBJ1-2|-
CASSLGPFNYGYTF
TGTGCCAGCAGCTTAGGGCCGTTCAACTATGGCTACACCTTC
>-|TRBV3-1/TRBV3-2|TRBJ1-5|-
CASSFGGRQPQHF
TGTGCCAGCAGTTTCGGGGGGCGTCAGCCCCAGCATTTT
>-|TRBV5-1|TRBJ1-1|-
CASRQGSGNTEAFF
TGCGCCAGCAGACAGGGAAGTGGGAACACTGAAGCTTTCTTT
>-|TRBV3-1/TRBV3-2|TRBJ2-3|-
CASSGLATDTQYF
TGTGCCAGCAGTGGGCTAGCAACAGATACGCAGTATTTT
>-|TRBV24-1|TRBJ2-1|-
CATSDSLPRGYNEQFF
TGTGCCACCAGTGATTCCCTCCCGAGAGGGTATAATGAGCAGTTCTTC
>-|TRBV27|TRBJ1-2|-
CASSSLGGEAHGYTF
TGTGCCAGCAGCTCCCTAGGGGGGGAAGCCCATGGCTACACCTTC
>-|TRBV6-2/TRBV6-3|TRBJ1-4|-
CASSGDRVTNEKLFF
TGTGCCAGCAGTGGAGACAGAGTTACTAATGAAAAACTGTTTTTT
>once|TRBV6-5|TRBJ1-6|-
CASSWTLDNSPLHF
TGTGCCAGCAGTTGGACACTTGATAATTCACCCCTCCACTTT
>once|TRBV9|TRBJ1-2|TRBD1
CASSVERDRGTYGYTF
TGTGCCAGCAGCGTAGAAAGGGACAGGGGGACCTATGGCTACACCTTC
>-|TRBV18|TRBJ1-2|TRBD1
CASSPPGTGTYGYTF
TGTGCCAGCTCACCGCCCGGGACAGGTACCTATGGCTACACCTTC
>-|TRBV24-1|TRBJ1-5|TRBD1
CATSESGQGANQPQHF
TGTGCCACCAGTGAATCCGGACAGGGGGCTAATCAGCCCCAGCATTTT
>-|TRBV6-6|TRBJ2-7|TRBD1
CASSAPGQWEYEQYF
TGTGCCAGCAGTGCACCGGGACAGTGGGAATACGAGCAGTACTTC